Sequencing of this T cell receptor (beta chain) was carried out in a study of radiation and T cells in renal cell carcinoma. Germline V gives CDR1 SGHRS, CDR2 YFSETQ. The CDR3 has 16 amino acids. Trimming cost V 4 bases and J 1 base, with 16 bases left between them. Assay: immunoSEQ multiplex PCR; the TCRdb copy retains only in-frame clones and omits some. This table holds 130,000 to 150,000 clones, roughly 90% found once. The sample's time point: baseline pretreatment blood. The treatment is: 15 Gy SBRT to primary tumor, nephrectomy 4 weeks later. The patient's renal cell carcinoma had clear cell pathology.

The sequence was collected from a woman in her 50s with renal cell carcinoma. This chain connects TRBV5-1 to TRBJ2-3, with no clear D. This sample comprised blood, obtained from a patient whose treatment included radiotherapy and nephrectomy. The CDR3 is CASSSVKGMGTDTQYF. The CDR3, as DNA: TGCGCCAGCAGCAGCGTGAAGGGTATGGGCACAGATACGCAGTATTTT.